These 7 T cell receptor beta chains came from one sample sequenced in a study of blood T cells in healthy people across ages. Primed by a sample-barcoded 5' primer and a J-beta primer mix, a second PCR proceeded for roughly 6 to 12 cycles. TCRdb ran MiXCR on the 5' RACE reads and lists one entry per CDR3 protein. Here the sample spans 700,000 to 800,000 distinct CDR3 sequences, 35% to 45% being singletons. Sequencing used blood. The receptors shown here come from a woman in her sixties in good health.

V is TRBV20-1 and J is TRBJ1-2; possible D gene TRBD1, 5 bases. The V end was cut by 4 bases, the J end by 1 base, with 10 bases between. The CDR3 loop spans 13 amino acids. Per the germline V gene, CDR1 is DFQATT and CDR2 is SNEGSKA (reference sequence). The CDR3 protein is CSATTDINYGYTF. Written as DNA, the CDR3 is TGCAGTGCTACCACGGACATTAACTATGGCTACACCTTC.

The V and J genes are TRBV20-1 and TRBJ2-4, with D uncertain. CDR1 and CDR2 (germline): DFQATT, SNEGSKA (reference sequence). This CDR3 spans 14 amino acids. V gave up 6 bases and J gave up 1 base, with 13 bases separating them. CDR3 bases: TGCAGTGCCTACTGGGGTCGGGCCAAAAACATTCAGTACTTC. Amino acids: CSAYWGRAKNIQYF.

This clonotype was seen only a few times. The rearrangement joins TRBV4-2 to TRBJ2-5, with D possibly TRBD1 on 8 matching bases. The V and J ends lost 0 bases and 5 bases respectively, with 19 bases between them. There are 17 residues in the CDR3. CDR1 and CDR2 from the germline V gene are LGHNA and YNFKEQ. The CDR3 here is CASSQDPPTGEGETQYF. CDR3 DNA sequence: TGTGCCAGCAGCCAAGATCCCCCGACAGGGGAGGGGGAGACCCAGTACTTC.

This clonotype showed up just a few times. V and J are TRBV10-3 and TRBJ1-5; 7 positions match TRBD1. This CDR3 is built from 15 residues. Trimming at V came to 6 bases and at J to 6 bases, leaving 11 bases not matched to a gene. The germline V gene has CDR1 ENHRY and CDR2 SYGVKD. The DNA for the CDR3 is TGTGCCATCAGGTCTACAGGGGATCTGGGTCAGCCCCAGCATTTT. Translating gives CAIRSTGDLGQPQHF.

As for this clonotype: The germline gene is not matched at one end of the junction; a read error may be the cause. The genes are TRBV7-7 and TRBJ2-5; D gene ambiguous. Germline lookup yields CDR1 SSHAT and CDR2 FNYEAQ (reference sequence). The CDR3 runs to 15 residues. CDR3 sequence: CASSSGGFKIGTQYF. The CDR3 nucleotides are TGTGCTAGCAGCTCCGGTGGGTTCAAGATTGGGACCCAGTACTTC.

At least ten counts were recorded for this clonotype. This chain uses TRBV7-9 with TRBJ1-1; D might be TRBD1 (6 bases). Germline CDR1 and CDR2: SEHNR and FQNEAQ (reference sequence). There are 16 residues in the CDR3. V dropped 7 bases and J dropped 0 bases, with 18 bases sitting between them. The CDR3 here is CASILARGGLNTEAFF. DNA for the CDR3: TGTGCCAGCATCCTCGCCCGTGGGGGCCTGAACACTGAAGCTTTCTTT.

The chain uses TRBV20-1 and TRBJ2-2, with 11 bases matching TRBD2. This CDR3 comprises 15 residues. Germline V lookup: CDR1 DFQATT, CDR2 SNEGSKA (reference sequence). Trimming took 5 bases from V and 1 from J; bases not matched to a gene: 3. The CDR3 DNA sequence: TGCAGTGCTTTTAGCGGGAGGGGGAACACCGGGGAGCTGTTTTTT. Translated, it gives CSAFSGRGNTGELFF.